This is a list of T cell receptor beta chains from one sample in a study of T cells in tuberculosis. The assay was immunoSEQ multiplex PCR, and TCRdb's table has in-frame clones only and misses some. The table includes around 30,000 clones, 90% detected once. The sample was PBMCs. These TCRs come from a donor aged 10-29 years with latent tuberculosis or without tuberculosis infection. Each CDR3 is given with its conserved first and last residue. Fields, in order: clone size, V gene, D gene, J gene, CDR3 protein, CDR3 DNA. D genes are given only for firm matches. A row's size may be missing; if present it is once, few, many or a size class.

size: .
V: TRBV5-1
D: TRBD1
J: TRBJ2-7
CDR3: CASSLGTGREYEQYF
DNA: TGCGCCAGCAGCTTGGGGACAGGACGGGAATACGAGCAGTACTTC

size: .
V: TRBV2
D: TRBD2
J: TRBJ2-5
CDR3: CASRRLAGVETQYF
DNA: TGTGCCAGCAGAAGACTAGCGGGGGTGGAGACCCAGTACTTC

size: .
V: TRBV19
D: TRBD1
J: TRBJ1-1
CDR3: CATGTGVTEAFF
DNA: TGTGCCACTGGGACAGGTGTCACTGAAGCTTTCTTT

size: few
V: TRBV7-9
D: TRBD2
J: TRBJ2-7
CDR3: CASSKTSGLTGEQYF
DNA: TGTGCCAGCAGTAAGACTAGCGGTTTAACAGGCGAGCAGTACTTC

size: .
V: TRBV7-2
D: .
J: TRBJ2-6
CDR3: CASSDMNSGANVLTF
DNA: TGTGCCAGCAGCGACATGAACTCTGGGGCCAACGTCCTGACTTTC

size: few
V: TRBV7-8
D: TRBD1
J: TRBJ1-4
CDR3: CASSLRSQGLEKLFF
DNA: TGTGCCAGCAGCTTAAGGTCACAGGGGTTGGAAAAACTGTTTTTT

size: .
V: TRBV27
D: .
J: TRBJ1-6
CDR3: CASSQITGNSPLHF
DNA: TGTGCCAGCAGTCAAATCACGGGGAATTCACCCCTCCACTTT

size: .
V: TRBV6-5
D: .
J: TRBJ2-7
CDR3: CASSQGSYEQYF
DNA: TGTGCCAGCAGTCAGGGTTCCTACGAGCAGTACTTC

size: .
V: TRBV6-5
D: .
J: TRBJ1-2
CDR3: CASSYGTQFGGGYTF
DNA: TGTGCCAGCAGTTACGGAACTCAATTCGGGGGAGGCTACACCTTC

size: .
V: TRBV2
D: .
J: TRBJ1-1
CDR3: CASTGGGNTEAFF
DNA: TGTGCCAGCACTGGGGGGGGGAACACTGAAGCTTTCTTT

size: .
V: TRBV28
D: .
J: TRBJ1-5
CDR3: CASNLMTGFGYSYHQPQHF
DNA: TGTGCCAGCAACCTAATGACAGGTTTCGGGTATAGCTATCATCAGCCCCAGCATTTT

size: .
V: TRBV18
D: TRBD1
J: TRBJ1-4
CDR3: CASSPGTGNEKLFF
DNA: TGTGCCAGCTCGCCCGGGACAGGGAATGAAAAACTGTTTTTT

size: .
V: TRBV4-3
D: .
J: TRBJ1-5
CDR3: CASSQEAAGSQPQHF
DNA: TGCGCCAGCAGCCAAGAGGCCGCGGGCTCTCAGCCCCAGCATTTT

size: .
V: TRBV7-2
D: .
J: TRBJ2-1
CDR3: CASTRSVPPNEQFF
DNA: TGTGCCAGCACCCGGAGCGTCCCGCCAAATGAGCAGTTCTTC

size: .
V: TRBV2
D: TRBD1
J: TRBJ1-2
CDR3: CASISPKEGQGLLNYGYTF
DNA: TGTGCCAGCATCAGTCCCAAGGAGGGACAGGGGTTATTAAACTATGGCTACACCTTC

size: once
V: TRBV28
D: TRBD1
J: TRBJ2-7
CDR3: CASSLNNRGEKYF
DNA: TGTGCCAGCAGTTTAAACAACAGGGGAGAGAAGTACTTC

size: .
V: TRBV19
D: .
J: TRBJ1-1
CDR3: CASSIISAGDTEAFF
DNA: TGTGCCAGTAGTATAATCTCGGCAGGGGACACTGAAGCTTTCTTT

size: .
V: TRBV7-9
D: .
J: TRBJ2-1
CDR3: CASVQLGEQFF
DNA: TGTGCCAGCGTCCAACTAGGGGAGCAGTTCTTC

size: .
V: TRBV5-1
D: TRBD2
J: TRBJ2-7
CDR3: CASSFQAGGPGYEQYF
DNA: TGCGCCAGCAGCTTCCAAGCGGGGGGGCCAGGTTACGAGCAGTACTTC

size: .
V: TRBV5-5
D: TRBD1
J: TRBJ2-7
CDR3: CASSRTGADYEQYF
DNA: TGTGCCAGCAGCCGGACAGGGGCGGACTACGAGCAGTACTTC

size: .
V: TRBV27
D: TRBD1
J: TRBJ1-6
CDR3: CASSRDSPNSPLHF
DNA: TGTGCCAGCAGCCGGGACAGCCCTAATTCACCCCTCCACTTT

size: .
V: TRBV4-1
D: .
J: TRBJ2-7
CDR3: CASSQPLRAGEQYF
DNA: TGCGCCAGCAGCCAACCCCTGCGGGCGGGGGAGCAGTACTTC

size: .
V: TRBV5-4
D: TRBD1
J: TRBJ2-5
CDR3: CASSLQGAEETQYF
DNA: TGTGCCAGCAGCTTACAGGGGGCAGAAGAGACCCAGTACTTC